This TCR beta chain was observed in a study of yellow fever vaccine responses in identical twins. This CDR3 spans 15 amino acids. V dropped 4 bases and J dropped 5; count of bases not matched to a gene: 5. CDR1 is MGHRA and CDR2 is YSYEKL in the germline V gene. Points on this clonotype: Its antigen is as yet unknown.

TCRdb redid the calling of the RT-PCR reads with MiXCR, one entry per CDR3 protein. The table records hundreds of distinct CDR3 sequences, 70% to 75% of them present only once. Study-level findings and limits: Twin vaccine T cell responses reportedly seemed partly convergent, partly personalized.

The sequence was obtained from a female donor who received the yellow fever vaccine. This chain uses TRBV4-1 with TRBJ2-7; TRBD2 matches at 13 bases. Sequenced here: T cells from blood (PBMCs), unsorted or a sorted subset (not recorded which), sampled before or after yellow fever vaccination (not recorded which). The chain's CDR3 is CASSPLAGGPDEQYF. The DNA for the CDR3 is TGCGCCAGCAGCCCACTAGCGGGAGGGCCGGACGAGCAGTACTTC.